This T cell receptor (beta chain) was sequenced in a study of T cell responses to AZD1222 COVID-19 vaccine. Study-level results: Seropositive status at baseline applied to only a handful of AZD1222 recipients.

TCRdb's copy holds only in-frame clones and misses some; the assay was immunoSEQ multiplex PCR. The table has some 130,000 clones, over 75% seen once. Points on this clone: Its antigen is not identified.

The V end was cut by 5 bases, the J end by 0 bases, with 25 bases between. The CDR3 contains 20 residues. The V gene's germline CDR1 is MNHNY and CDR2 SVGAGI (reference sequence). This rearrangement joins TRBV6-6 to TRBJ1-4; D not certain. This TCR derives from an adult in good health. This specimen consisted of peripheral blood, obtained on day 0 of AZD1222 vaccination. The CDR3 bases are TGTGCCAGCAGTCCGACCATCCAATTAAGCGCATTTGCAACTAATGAAAAACTGTTTTTT. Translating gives CASSPTIQLSAFATNEKLFF.